A few counts support the clone carrying this T cell receptor (beta chain). The target antigen is unknown. This entry comes from a study of blood T cells in healthy people across ages. Sample donors were healthy Caucasian individuals that came from Russia, aged roughly 6 to 100. Study-wide findings and caveats: Donor CMV infection status was unknown, possibly confounding age-related changes in expanded clonotypes. Among long-lived donors, naive CD4+ cells were more numerous and diversity higher than in aged donors.

With a J-beta primer mix and a sample-barcoded 5' primer, a second PCR ran roughly 7 to 11 cycles. Each cDNA molecule was tagged by a template-switch adaptor that had 12 random nucleotides. One entry per CDR3 protein results from TCRdb running MiXCR on the 5' RACE reads. The table has 800,000 to 1,300,000 distinct CDR3 sequences, around 25% seen once. The same sample was also studied in work on T cells of mothers and their children.

Sequencing was carried out using blood. The sequence derives from a girl between 2 and 10 years old in good health.

The CDR3 nucleotides read TGTGCCAGCAGCCAAGATCGGGGGGGTTACAATGAGCAGTTCTTC. Encoded protein: CASSQDRGGYNEQFF. The chain joins TRBV4-2 to TRBJ2-1; 8 positions match TRBD2. This CDR3 region has 15 residues. Germline V CDR1 and CDR2: LGHNA, YNFKEQ. V was clipped by 0 bases and J by 4 bases; unmatched bases: 2.